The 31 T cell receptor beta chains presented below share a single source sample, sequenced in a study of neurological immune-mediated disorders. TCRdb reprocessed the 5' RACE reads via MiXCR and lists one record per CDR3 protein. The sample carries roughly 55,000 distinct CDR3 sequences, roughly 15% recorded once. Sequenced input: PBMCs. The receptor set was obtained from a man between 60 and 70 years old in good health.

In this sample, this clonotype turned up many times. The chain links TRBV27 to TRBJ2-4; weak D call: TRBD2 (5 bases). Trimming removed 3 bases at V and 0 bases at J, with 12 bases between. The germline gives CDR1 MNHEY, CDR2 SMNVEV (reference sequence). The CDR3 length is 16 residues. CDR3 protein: CASSLRVTLAKNIQYF. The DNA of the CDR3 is TGTGCCAGCAGTTTGAGGGTAACATTAGCCAAAAACATTCAGTACTTC.

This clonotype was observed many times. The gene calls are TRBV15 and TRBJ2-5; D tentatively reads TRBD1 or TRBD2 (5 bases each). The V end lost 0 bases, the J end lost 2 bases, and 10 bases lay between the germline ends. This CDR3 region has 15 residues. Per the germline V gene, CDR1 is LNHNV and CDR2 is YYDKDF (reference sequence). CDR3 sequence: CATSRDRGQQETQYF. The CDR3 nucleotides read TGTGCCACCAGCAGAGATCGGGGCCAGCAAGAGACCCAGTACTTC.

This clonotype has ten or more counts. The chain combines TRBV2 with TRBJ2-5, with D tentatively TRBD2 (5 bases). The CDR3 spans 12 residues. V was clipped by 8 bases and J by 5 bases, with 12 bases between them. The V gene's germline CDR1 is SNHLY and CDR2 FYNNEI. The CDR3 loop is CASGGVAETQYF. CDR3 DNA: TGTGCCAGCGGTGGGGTAGCGGAGACCCAGTACTTC.

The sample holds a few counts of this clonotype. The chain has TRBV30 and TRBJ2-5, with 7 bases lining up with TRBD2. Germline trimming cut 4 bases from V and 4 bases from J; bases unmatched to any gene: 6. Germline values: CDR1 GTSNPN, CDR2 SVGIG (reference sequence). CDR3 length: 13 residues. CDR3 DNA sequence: TGTGCCTGGACAAGCGGGAATGGAGAGACCCAGTACTTC. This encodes CAWTSGNGETQYF.

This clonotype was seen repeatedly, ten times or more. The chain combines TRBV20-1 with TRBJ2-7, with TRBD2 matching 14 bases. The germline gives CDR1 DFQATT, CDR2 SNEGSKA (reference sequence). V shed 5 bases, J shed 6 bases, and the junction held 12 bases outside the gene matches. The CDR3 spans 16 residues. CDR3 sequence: CSAYGLIGTSGSEQYF. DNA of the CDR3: TGCAGTGCTTACGGCCTGATTGGGACTAGCGGGAGCGAGCAGTACTTC.

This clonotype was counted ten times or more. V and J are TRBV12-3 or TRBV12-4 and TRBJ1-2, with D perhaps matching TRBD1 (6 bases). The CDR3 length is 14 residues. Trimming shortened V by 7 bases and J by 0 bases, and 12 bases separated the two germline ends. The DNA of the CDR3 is TGTGCCAGCACCCAGGGGCCGCCTAACTATGGCTACACCTTC. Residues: CASTQGPPNYGYTF.

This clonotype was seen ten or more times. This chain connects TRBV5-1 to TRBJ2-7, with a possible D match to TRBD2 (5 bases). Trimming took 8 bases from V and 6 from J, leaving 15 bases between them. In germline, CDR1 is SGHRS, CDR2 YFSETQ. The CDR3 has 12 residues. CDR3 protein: CARAEALGEQYF. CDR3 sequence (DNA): TGCGCCAGGGCGGAGGCGCTGGGCGAGCAGTACTTC.

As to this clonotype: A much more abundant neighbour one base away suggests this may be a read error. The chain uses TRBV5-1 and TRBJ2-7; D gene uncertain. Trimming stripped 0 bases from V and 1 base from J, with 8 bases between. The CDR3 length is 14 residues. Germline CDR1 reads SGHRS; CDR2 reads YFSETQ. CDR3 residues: CASSLGACSYEQYF. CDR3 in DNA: TGCGCCAGCAGCTTGGGGGCGTGTTCCTACGAGCAGTACTTC.

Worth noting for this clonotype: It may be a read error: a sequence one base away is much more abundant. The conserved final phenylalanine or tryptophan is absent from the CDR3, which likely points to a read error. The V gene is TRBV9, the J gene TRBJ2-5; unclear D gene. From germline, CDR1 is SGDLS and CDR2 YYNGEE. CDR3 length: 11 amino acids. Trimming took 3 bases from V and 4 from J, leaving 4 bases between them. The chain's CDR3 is CASSGRETQYC. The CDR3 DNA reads TGTGCCAGCAGCGGGAGAGAGACCCAGTACTGC.

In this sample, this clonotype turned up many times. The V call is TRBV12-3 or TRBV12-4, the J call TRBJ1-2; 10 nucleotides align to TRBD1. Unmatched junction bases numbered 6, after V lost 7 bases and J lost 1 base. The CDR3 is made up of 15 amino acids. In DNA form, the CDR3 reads TGTGCCAGCACCCGGGACAGGGGATATAACTATGGCTACACCTTC. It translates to CASTRDRGYNYGYTF.

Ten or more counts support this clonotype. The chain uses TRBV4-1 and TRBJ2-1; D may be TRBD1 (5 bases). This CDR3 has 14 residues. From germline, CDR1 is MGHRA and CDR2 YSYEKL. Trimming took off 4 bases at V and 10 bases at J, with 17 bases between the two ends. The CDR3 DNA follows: TGCGCCAGCAGCCGTTTTGATGCGAACAGGGAGCAGTTCTTC. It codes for CASSRFDANREQFF.

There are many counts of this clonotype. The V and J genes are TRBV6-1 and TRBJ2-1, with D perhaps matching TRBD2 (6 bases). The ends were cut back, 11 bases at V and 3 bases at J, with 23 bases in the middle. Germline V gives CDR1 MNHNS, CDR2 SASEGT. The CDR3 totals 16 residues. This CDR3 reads CASQEGIGSYYNEQFF. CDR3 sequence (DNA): TGTGCCTCCCAGGAGGGAATTGGCAGCTACTACAATGAGCAGTTCTTC.

The CDR3 reads CASSVYGQGIYNEQFF. CDR3 coding DNA: TGTGCCAGCAGCGTATACGGACAGGGGATTTACAATGAGCAGTTCTTC. The gene calls are TRBV9 and TRBJ2-1; TRBD1 agrees at 9 bases. CDR1 is SGDLS and CDR2 is YYNGEE in the germline V gene. There are 16 residues in the CDR3. V trimming: 1 base; J trimming: 4 bases; junction bases outside the gene matches: 6. Full variable domain (missing parts from reference TRBV9 and TRBJ2-1): DSGVTQTPKHLITATGQRVTLRCSPRSGDLSVYWYQQSLDQGLQFLIQYYNGEERAKGNILERFSAQQFPDLHSELNLSSLELGDSALYFCASSVYGQGIYNEQFFGPGTRLTVL.

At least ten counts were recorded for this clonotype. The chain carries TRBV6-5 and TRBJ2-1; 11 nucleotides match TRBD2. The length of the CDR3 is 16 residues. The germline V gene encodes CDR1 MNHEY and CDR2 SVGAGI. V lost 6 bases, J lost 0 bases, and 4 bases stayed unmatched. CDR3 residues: CASRDSGRGSYNEQFF. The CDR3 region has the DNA TGTGCCAGCAGAGATAGCGGGAGGGGCTCCTACAATGAGCAGTTCTTC.

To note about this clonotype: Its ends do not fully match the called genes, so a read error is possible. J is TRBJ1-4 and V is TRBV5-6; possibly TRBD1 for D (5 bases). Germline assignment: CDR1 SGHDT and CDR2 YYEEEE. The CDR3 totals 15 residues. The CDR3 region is CASSLIGALHEKMFF. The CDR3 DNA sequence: TGTGCCAGCAGCTTGATTGGGGCCCTCCATGAAAAAATGTTTTTT.

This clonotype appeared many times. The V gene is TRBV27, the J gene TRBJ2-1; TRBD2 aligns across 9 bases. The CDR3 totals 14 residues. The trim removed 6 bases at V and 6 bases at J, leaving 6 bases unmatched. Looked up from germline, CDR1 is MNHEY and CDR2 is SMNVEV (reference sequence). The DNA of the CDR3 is TGTGCCAGCAGACGGACTAGCGTGGTCAATGAGCAGTTCTTC. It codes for CASRRTSVVNEQFF.

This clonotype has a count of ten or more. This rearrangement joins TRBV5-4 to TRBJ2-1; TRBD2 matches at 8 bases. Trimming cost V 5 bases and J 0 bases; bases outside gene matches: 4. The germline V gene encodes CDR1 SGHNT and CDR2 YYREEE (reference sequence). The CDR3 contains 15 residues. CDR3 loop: CASSLAGSSYNEQFF. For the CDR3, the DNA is TGTGCCAGCAGTTTAGCGGGGAGCTCCTACAATGAGCAGTTCTTC.

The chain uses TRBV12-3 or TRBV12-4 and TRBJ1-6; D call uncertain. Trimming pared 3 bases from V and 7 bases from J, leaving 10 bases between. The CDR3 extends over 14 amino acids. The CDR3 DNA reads TGTGCCAGCAGTTTGGCCAGTAGGAATTCACCCCTCCACTTT. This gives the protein CASSLASRNSPLHF.

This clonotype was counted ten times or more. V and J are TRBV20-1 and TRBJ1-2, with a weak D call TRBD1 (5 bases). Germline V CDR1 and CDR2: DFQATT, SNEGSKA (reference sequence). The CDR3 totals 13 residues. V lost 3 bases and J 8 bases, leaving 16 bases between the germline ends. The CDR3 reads CSASPQTASGYTF. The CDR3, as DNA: TGCAGTGCTAGCCCCCAGACAGCGAGCGGCTACACCTTC.

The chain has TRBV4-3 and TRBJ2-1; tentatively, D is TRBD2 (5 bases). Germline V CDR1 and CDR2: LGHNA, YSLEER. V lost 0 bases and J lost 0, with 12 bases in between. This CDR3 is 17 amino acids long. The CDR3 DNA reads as TGCGCCAGCAGCCAAGAAAGCGCGGGTAGCTCCTACAATGAGCAGTTCTTC. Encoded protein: CASSQESAGSSYNEQFF.

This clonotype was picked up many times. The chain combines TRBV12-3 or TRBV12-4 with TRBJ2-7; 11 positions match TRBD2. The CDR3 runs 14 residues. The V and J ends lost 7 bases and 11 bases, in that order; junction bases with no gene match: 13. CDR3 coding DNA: TGTGCCAGCACCCGACGGGGGGTTAGCGGGAGGGAGTACTTC. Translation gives CASTRRGVSGREYF.

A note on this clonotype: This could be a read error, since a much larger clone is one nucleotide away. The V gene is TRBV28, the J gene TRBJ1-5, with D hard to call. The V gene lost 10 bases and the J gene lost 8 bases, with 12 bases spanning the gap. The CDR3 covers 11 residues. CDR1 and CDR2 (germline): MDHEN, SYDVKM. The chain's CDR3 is CAIGITEPQHF. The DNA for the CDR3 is TGTGCCATCGGCATAACAGAGCCCCAGCATTTT.

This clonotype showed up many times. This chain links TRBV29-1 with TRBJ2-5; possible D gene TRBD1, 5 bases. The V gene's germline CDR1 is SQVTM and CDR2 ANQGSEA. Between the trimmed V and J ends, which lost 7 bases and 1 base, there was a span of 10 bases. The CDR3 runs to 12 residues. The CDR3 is CSGRQTQETQYF. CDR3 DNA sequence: TGCAGCGGACGACAGACCCAAGAGACCCAGTACTTC.

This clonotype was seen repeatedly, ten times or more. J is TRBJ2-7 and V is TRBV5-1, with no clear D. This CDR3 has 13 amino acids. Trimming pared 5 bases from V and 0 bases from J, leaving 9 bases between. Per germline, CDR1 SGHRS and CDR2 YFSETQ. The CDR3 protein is CASRIGFSYEQYF. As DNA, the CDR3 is TGCGCCAGCAGAATCGGATTCTCCTACGAGCAGTACTTC. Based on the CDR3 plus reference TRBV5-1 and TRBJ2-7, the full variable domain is KAGVTQTPRYLIKTRGQQVTLSCSPISGHRSVSWYQQTPGQGLQFLFEYFSETQRNKGNFPGRFSGRQFSNSRSEMNVSTLELGDSALYLCASRIGFSYEQYFGPGTRLTVT.

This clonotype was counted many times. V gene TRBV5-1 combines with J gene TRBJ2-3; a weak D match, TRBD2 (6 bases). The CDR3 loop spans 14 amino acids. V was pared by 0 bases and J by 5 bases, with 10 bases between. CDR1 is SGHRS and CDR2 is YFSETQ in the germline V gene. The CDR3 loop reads CASSLGLEGDTQYF. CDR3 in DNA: TGCGCCAGCAGCTTGGGACTAGAGGGAGATACGCAGTATTTT.

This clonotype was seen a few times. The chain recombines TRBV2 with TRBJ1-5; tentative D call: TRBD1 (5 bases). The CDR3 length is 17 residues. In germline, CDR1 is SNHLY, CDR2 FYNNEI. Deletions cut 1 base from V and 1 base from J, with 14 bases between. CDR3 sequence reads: CASSEGQGLLSNQPQHF. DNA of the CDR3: TGTGCCAGCAGTGAAGGGCAGGGCTTATTGAGCAATCAGCCCCAGCATTTT.

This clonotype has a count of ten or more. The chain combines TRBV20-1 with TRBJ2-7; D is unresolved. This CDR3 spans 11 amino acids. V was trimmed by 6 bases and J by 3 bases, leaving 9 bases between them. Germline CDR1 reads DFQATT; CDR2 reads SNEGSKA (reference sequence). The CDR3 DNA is TGCAGTGCCCGTCGAAACTACGAGCAGTACTTC. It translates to CSARRNYEQYF.

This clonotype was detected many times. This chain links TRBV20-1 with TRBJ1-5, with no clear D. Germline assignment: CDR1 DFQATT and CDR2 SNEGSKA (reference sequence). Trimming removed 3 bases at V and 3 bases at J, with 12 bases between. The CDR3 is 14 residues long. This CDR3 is CSASPNNNNQPQHF. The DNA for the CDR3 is TGCAGTGCTAGTCCCAATAATAACAATCAGCCCCAGCATTTT.

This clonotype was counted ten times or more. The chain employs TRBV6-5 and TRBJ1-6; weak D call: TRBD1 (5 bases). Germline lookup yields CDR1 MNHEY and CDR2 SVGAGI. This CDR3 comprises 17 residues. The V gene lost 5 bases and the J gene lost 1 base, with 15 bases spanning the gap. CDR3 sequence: CASSLAGGRSYNSPLHF. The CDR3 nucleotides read TGTGCCAGCAGTCTGGCCGGGGGACGTTCCTATAATTCACCCCTCCACTTT.

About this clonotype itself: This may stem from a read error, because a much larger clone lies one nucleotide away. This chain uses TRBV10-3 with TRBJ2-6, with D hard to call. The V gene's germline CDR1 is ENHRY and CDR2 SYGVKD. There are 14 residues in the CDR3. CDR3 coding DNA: TGTGACATCAGTGAGTCGGGCAGGGCCAACGTCCTGACTTTC. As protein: CDISESGRANVLTF.

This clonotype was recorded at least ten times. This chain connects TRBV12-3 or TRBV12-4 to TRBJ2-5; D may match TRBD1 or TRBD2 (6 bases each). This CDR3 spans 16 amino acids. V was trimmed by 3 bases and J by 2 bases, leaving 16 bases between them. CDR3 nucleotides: TGTGCCAGCAGTTTCCCGGGGCAGGGGAGGCAAGAGACCCAGTACTTC. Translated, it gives CASSFPGQGRQETQYF.